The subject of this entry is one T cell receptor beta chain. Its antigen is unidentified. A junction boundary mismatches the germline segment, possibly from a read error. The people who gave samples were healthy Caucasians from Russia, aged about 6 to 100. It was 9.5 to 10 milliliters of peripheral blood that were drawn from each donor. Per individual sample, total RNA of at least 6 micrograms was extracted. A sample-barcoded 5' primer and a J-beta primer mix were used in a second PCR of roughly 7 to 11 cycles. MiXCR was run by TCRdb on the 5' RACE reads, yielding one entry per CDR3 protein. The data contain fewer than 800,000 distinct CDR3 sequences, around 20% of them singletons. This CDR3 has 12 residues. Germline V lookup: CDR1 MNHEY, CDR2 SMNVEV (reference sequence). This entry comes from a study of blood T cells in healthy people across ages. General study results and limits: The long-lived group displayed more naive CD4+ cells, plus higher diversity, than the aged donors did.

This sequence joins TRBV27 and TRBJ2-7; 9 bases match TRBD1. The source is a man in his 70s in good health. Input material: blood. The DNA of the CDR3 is TGTGCCAGCAAGAACGATGCCGGGACAGGGTTCTTC. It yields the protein CASKNDAGTGFF.